The entry below describes one T cell receptor beta chain. This clonotype has ten or more counts. This receptor's antigen is unknown. No clone much larger than this one lies a single base away; base qualities are absent. These data originate in a study of neurological immune-mediated disorders (dated by TCRdb to about 2019). For the wider study: Peripheral blood TCR-beta repertoires from HTLV-I-associated myelopathy (HAM/TSP) patients, multiple sclerosis patients and healthy controls were compared by UMI-based sequencing. Longitudinal samples, technical triplicates and paired sorted CD4+ and CD8+ T-cell subsets, alongside PBMC samples, were included among the roughly 100 TCR-beta libraries. Longitudinal HAM/TSP donors and healthy donors each had 3 time-points at intervals of about 3-45 months. The cohort was made up of about 68 subjects, consisting of 15 or so HAM/TSP patients, 34 multiple sclerosis patients and 20 healthy controls.

Read against the paper, the sample's time point label means: longitudinal time-point 3. For unsorted PBMC libraries, 2 million PBMCs were used after storage in RNAlater at -80 degrees C until RNA extraction. Peripheral blood was subjected to Ficoll-Hypaque density gradient centrifugation to isolate PBMCs, which were then cryopreserved in liquid nitrogen. cDNA synthesis used template-switch 5'RACE with a primer carrying a 10-nucleotide random unique molecular identifier tagging each TCR transcript. Every sequencing run yielded over 170 million TCR-beta sequences covering 15-18 subjects. The RNeasy kit was used to extract total RNA. Using the KAPA Real-time Library Amplification kit, TCR-beta VDJ regions were amplified with primers for the TCR constant region and the 5'RACE anchor. A first PCR added sample indexes and Illumina adaptors, after which a second PCR increased the library yield. After Ampure bead purification, the roughly 650 bp TCR product was size-selected on a 2% E-gel SizeSelection system. Library quality was checked on a Bioanalyzer, concentration was measured with Qubit, and libraries were quantified with the Kapa Library Quantification kit before pooling. An Illumina HiSeq 2500 was used to sequence the libraries paired-end at 2 x 150 bp. To increase sequence diversity, roughly 24-31% phiX was spiked into each library pool. As for how the authors treated the data: The UMI-based MiGEC pipeline processed quality-filtered reads and removed over 90% of raw TCR sequences during error correction. IMGT germline references were used for aligning VDJ genes, and each clonotype was defined as a unique CDR3 amino acid sequence together with its V-J genes. VDJtools evaluated clonal expansion, Shannon diversity and CDR3 relatedness (CalcPairwiseDistances, ClusterSamples); CLCbio workbench built phylogenetic trees. A clone was classed as expanded if it had 8 or more unique UMIs, a cutoff based on coefficient-of-variation modelling across technical triplicates. TCRdb trimmed the raw reads at Q25, called clones with MiXCR and kept productive beta chains. Duplicate CDR3 protein sequences are folded into a single record with the most common DNA and genes. None of the V and J calls come from the authors' own analysis; TCRdb made them. This sample comprises roughly 48,000 distinct CDR3 sequences, roughly 13% of them detected only once. The top ten clonotypes cover around 9% of the sample.

What the work shows at the level of the full study, not this receptor alone: Across subjects, expanded clones never shared an identical CDR3 amino acid sequence, which suggests that the TCR-beta repertoires in every group were private. TCR clonal expansion was highest in HAM/TSP patients and lowest in MS patients, with MS patients falling below even healthy controls.

For CDR1 and CDR2, the germline V gene lists SGHVS and FQNEAQ. The cysteine opens and the phenylalanine closes a CDR3 of 18 amino acids. Only the CDR3 DNA stays, 54 bases, in frame from base 1. The trim is 2 bases for V and 0 bases for J, with a gap of 19 bases between the germline ends. What was sequenced was PBMCs. The chain was built from TRBV7-8 and TRBJ1-1; TRBD1 could be the D gene, as 6 bases match. The source is a male donor with HTLV-1-associated myelopathy (HAM/TSP). The CDR3 protein sequence reads: CASSLFRGALSLNTEAFF. In nucleotides, the sequence is TGTGCCAGCAGCTTATTTCGGGGGGCCTTAAGCCTGAACACTGAAGCTTTCTTT.